These T cell receptor beta chains were read from a single sample in a study of blood T cell repertoires in COVID-19. The repertoire was sequenced with immunoSEQ multiplex PCR; TCRdb's copy has only in-frame clones and lacks some. The sample includes about 80,000 clones, around 88% of them seen just once. What was sequenced was peripheral blood. These receptors were taken from a woman of 80 years or more with acute or convalescent COVID-19. Each CDR3 is given with its conserved first and last residue. The D gene is left open where the match is weak. Part of the rows lack a size; the others show once, few, many or a class for expanded clones.

NA,TRBJ1-1,NA,TRBV19,TGTGCCAGTAGTATCGATGGGAGAGGAGGCACTGAAGCTTTCTTT,CASSIDGRGGTEAFF
NA,TRBJ1-5,NA,TRBV15,TGTGCCACCAGCACGGACAGATTAGGCGATCAGCCCCAGCATTTT,CATSTDRLGDQPQHF
NA,TRBJ1-5,TRBD1,TRBV18,TGTGCCAGCTCACCTGGGGACAGGGCCCGGAATCAGCCCCAGCATTTT,CASSPGDRARNQPQHF
NA,TRBJ1-4,NA,TRBV3-1/TRBV3-2,TGTGCCAGCAGCCTAAGCCCGGGGATTAATGAAAAACTGTTTTTT,CASSLSPGINEKLFF
NA,TRBJ1-3,NA,TRBV9,TGTGCCAGCAGTTCTATCGGGGGTTCTGGAAACACCATATATTTT,CASSSIGGSGNTIYF
NA,TRBJ1-6,TRBD1,TRBV14,TGTGCCAGCAGCCAAGGCCCAGGGGGAACCTATAATTCACCCCTCCACTTT,CASSQGPGGTYNSPLHF
NA,TRBJ2-7,NA,TRBV19,TGTGCCAGTAGTCAAGCCGGCGCAGGGCCCTCCTACGAGCAGTACTTC,CASSQAGAGPSYEQYF
once,TRBJ2-1,TRBD1,TRBV28,TGTGCCAGCAGCAGGGACAGAACCTACAATGAGCAGTTCTTC,CASSRDRTYNEQFF
NA,TRBJ2-7,NA,TRBV30,TGTGCCTGGAGTGTACAAGCGTACGAGCAGTACTTC,CAWSVQAYEQYF
NA,TRBJ1-1,TRBD1,TRBV4-1,TGCGCCAGCAGCCAAGTGCCGGGACAGGGATTGGAAGCTTTCTTT,CASSQVPGQGLEAFF
NA,TRBJ1-1,TRBD1,TRBV7-9,TGTGCCAGCAGCTTGGGGACAGGGTTCACTGAAGCTTTCTTT,CASSLGTGFTEAFF
NA,TRBJ2-7,TRBD2,TRBV5-6,TGTGCCAGCAGCGATTTACGAACTAGCGGGCGCGTTTCCTACGAGCAGTACTTC,CASSDLRTSGRVSYEQYF
NA,TRBJ2-3,TRBD2,TRBV7-8,TGTGCCAGCAGTCCAAATCTAGCGGGGGGGCTGTTAGATACGCAGTATTTT,CASSPNLAGGLLDTQYF
NA,TRBJ2-5,TRBD2,TRBV19,TGTGCCAGTAGTGGGGGACTAGCGGAGCAAGAGACCCAGTACTTC,CASSGGLAEQETQYF
NA,TRBJ2-3,NA,TRBV5-1,TGCGCCAGCAGCTTGTGGGAGACCGGCACAGATACGCAGTATTTT,CASSLWETGTDTQYF
NA,TRBJ1-2,NA,TRBV14,TGTGCCAGCAGCCAAGATTGGAGGGATGGCTACACCTTC,CASSQDWRDGYTF
NA,TRBJ2-2,NA,TRBV27,TGTGCCAGCGGCCTCGGGTCGAACACCGGGGAGCTGTTTTTT,CASGLGSNTGELFF
NA,TRBJ1-3,TRBD1,TRBV7-2,TGTGCCAGCAGCCGCCGATGGACAGGGGGAAACACCATATATTTT,CASSRRWTGGNTIYF
once,TRBJ2-2,TRBD2,TRBV6-5,TGTGCCAGCAGAAGTCTAGCGGTAACCGGGGAGCTGTTTTTT,CASRSLAVTGELFF
NA,TRBJ1-1,NA,TRBV30,TGTGCCTGGAGTCTTCGGGGGAACACTGAAGCTTTCTTT,CAWSLRGNTEAFF
NA,TRBJ1-2,TRBD1,TRBV3-1/TRBV3-2,TGTGCCAGCACCCTTACAGGGGACTATGGCTACACCTTC,CASTLTGDYGYTF
NA,TRBJ1-1,NA,TRBV5-8,TGTGCCAGCAGCTTGTTTGGGGGCCTGAACACTGAAGCTTTCTTT,CASSLFGGLNTEAFF
NA,TRBJ2-2,TRBD1,TRBV7-3,TGTGCCAGCAGCTTTTGGACAGGGAGCACCGGGGAGCTGTTTTTT,CASSFWTGSTGELFF
NA,TRBJ2-7,TRBD1,TRBV27,TGTGCCAGCAGTTCTAAACAGGGGGCGACATACGAGCAGTACTTC,CASSSKQGATYEQYF
NA,TRBJ1-1,NA,TRBV15,TGTGCCACCAGCAGAGATCTGCGGCGCAGAAGCACTGAAGCTTTCTTT,CATSRDLRRRSTEAFF
NA,TRBJ1-6,NA,TRBV5-8,TGTGCCAGCAGCTTGGCCCCTCAGGGTTGGAATTCACCCCTCCACTTT,CASSLAPQGWNSPLHF
NA,TRBJ1-2,TRBD1,TRBV2,TGTGCCAGCAGGGGGGACAGGCGAAACTATGGCTACACCTTC,CASRGDRRNYGYTF
once,TRBJ1-5,TRBD1,TRBV5-8,TGTGCCAGCAGCTTGGAATCCGGGACAGGGGGCGGGTCCCAGCATTTT,CASSLESGTGGGSQHF
once,TRBJ1-1,NA,TRBV19,TGTGCCAGTAGCCCAGAGGGCTCGAACACTGAAGCTTTCTTT,CASSPEGSNTEAFF
NA,TRBJ1-1,NA,TRBV10-3,TGTGCCACCCAGGAAATGACGGTGAACACTGAAGCTTTCTTT,CATQEMTVNTEAFF
once,TRBJ1-2,TRBD1,TRBV5-6,TGTGCCAGCAGCTGGGGACAGGGGGTCGCCTTC,CASSWGQGVAF
NA,TRBJ1-1,NA,TRBV12-3/TRBV12-4,TGTGCCAGCAGTGTACTTACTGAAGCTTTCTTT,CASSVLTEAFF
once,TRBJ1-4,NA,TRBV30,TGTGCCTGGAGTATTAGTAATGAAAAACTGTTTTTT,CAWSISNEKLFF
NA,TRBJ1-2,NA,TRBV19,TGTGCCAGTAGTACCCTGGGGGGTGTGGGCTATGGCTACACCTTC,CASSTLGGVGYGYTF
NA,TRBJ2-7,NA,TRBV7-9,TGTGCCAGCAGCCCCGGAGGTATCGACGAGCAGTACTTC,CASSPGGIDEQYF
NA,TRBJ1-1,NA,TRBV3-1/TRBV3-2,TGTGCCAGCAGCCAAGATGGAGGGGCGGCCACTGAAGCTTTCTTT,CASSQDGGAATEAFF